This TCR beta chain comes out of a study of cytomegalovirus exposure and HLA in healthy donors (dated by TCRdb to 2015 to 2018). At the level of the whole study: An earlier analysis of around 600 of the donors reported approximately 300 Gb of sequence data and 117 million unique TCR beta sequences from 150 million to 200 million T cells. The study combined high-throughput TCR immunosequencing, statistical association of individual TCRs with disease status, and machine learning to predict cytomegalovirus infection status. Of the 300 to 500 genotyped donors, roughly 76% were placed in the genetic ancestry cluster associated with self-reported Caucasian donors. The study aimed to test whether signatures of past pathogen exposure could be identified by cataloging public T cell receptors. Rather than drawing on any new phenotypic data, the later analysis identified candidate immune exposures from TCR beta sequences and the way those sequences occurred across donors. Typing coverage varied by locus: about 620-640 donors for A, B, C, DRB1 and DQB1; approximately 560 for DQA1; around 570 for DPA1; fewer than 480 for DPB1. Among about 370 genotyped donors of the cohort, an average of around 250,000 unique TCR beta nucleotide sequences was sequenced per donor, of which roughly 17% were non-productive. Roughly 300 gigabases of sequencing data and around 88 million unique TCR sequences made up an early release that covered some 640 HLA-typed donors. A separate validation cohort of approximately 120 different subjects was used in addition to the roughly 640-subject first cohort. The T cell repertoires of 700 or so subjects were profiled by immunosequencing and related to cytomegalovirus serostatus. Donor age, sex, ethnicity and CMV serostatus were compiled alongside the repertoire data. Because of strong linkage in the cohort, roughly five DR-DQ haplotypes were treated as single units for association and clustering. A later genetic analysis used genome-wide SNP genotypes for about 60% of the roughly 700 donors, treating that subset as a discovery cohort. Every discovery cohort repertoire had been produced on one sequencing platform. Class I and class II HLA loci were covered by the typing at four-digit resolution. A later analysis re-analyzed previously published TCR beta repertoires from roughly 630 donors and added high-resolution HLA genotyping to study TCR occurrence patterns. An earlier analysis of a few hundred of the donors applied high-throughput TCR beta sequencing to assess whether each TCR beta V gene segment acted as functional or pseudogenic.

A remark on this clone: Its antigen is currently not known. The sample holds no much larger clone one base away, and base qualities are not on file.

Library method: the immunoSEQ multiplex PCR assay. For the multiplex PCR, a mixture combining 60 forward primers for TCR Vbeta segments and 13 reverse primers for TCR Jbeta segments was used. Amplification of the CDR3 region of rearranged TCR beta genes was performed with a multiplex PCR assay on genomic DNA. Amplified TCR beta libraries were sequenced as 87-base-pair reads on the Illumina HiSeq System. Concerning the study's data processing: A later analysis tallied 80 million to 95 million unique TCR beta chains across the 550 to 850 repertoires, and around 10 million of those chains were shared by two or more donors. Raw reads were error-corrected and collapsed into unique sequences by a nearest-neighbor algorithm in which closely related sequences were merged to remove PCR and sequencing errors. Alignment of CDR3 sequences to IMGT reference sequences was used to assign V, D and J gene segments. For a sequence to be retained, a match of at least six nucleotides was required to both a V gene segment and a J gene segment. A rearrangement counted as productive if the CDR3 had no stop codons and remained in frame with V and J, and every other rearrangement counted as non-productive. CDR3 was defined by IMGT convention, running from the second conserved V-encoded cysteine to the conserved J-encoded phenylalanine. The earlier analysis of some 550 of the donors excluded any sequence lacking an unambiguous match to a single V gene segment. An earlier analysis of approximately 590 of the donors classified V segments as functional when productive rearrangements were above 56.7% and as segregating when the standard deviation between donors was above 5%. A statistical classification framework was built for diagnosing cytomegalovirus status from the catalog of TCR beta chain sequences. In a later analysis, TCR nucleotide sequences were compared against IMGT/GENE-DB human TR gene sequences so that V and J genes could be assigned. The TCRdist pipeline was used in a later analysis to assign CDR3 sequences and most-parsimonious VDJ recombination scenarios. In a later analysis, each TCR beta chain was defined by its CDR3 amino acid sequence together with its V-gene family, and reads lacking a unique V-gene family were excluded. A later analysis removed nearly 600 highly shared, low-generation-probability nucleotide sequences to deal with suspected cross-contamination and a sequencing artifact. In a later analysis, a clonal expansion index was calculated for each public chain from normalized within-repertoire ranks of inferred template counts. In a later analysis, generation probabilities were computed with a VDJ recombination model fitted to out-of-frame rearrangements, and the resulting probabilities were checked against IGoR. A later analysis scored TCR-TCR, TCR-HLA and TCR-CMV co-occurrence with hypergeometric tests, applying a repertoire-size bias correction to TCR pairs. In a later analysis, false discovery rates were estimated by permuting HLA or CMV assignments 20 times. A later analysis grouped co-occurring TCRs with DBSCAN, adding TCRdist sequence similarity when clustering within HLA-allele-positive subsets. Repertoires with fewer than 30,000 or more than 120,000 public chains were left out of co-occurrence clustering, as were four to six repertoires with anomalous nucleotide sharing. TCRdb took this table from immuneACCESS and kept in-frame rearrangements with V and J called. Such tables lack part of the clones; where checked against another copy, unresolved V genes explain under half of the gap, and the rest is unexplained. That table is the source of V, J and clone size, and D and trimming were worked out from the DNA. For this sample the table gives 110,000 to 150,000 clones, of which 75% to 80% were detected only once. Clones ranked in the top ten supply 1.6% of the sample.

What the authors observed across the whole study: The study gave a list of more than 150 TCR beta chains associated with cytomegalovirus. A group of highly shared sequence variants was considered likely to be a technical artifact of the sequencing pipeline. In a later analysis, the rate of TCR association differed among HLA loci, with DRB1 alleles having the most associated TCRs and HLA-C alleles having the fewest. Roughly uniform sequencing depth across donors was assumed in presence/absence analyses, although this assumption may not hold. The authors suggested that the approach could potentially be extended to other disease states and immunological phenotypes. A few of the identified cytomegalovirus-associated TCR beta chains were confirmed in vitro to be specific for cytomegalovirus antigens. When HLA alleles, especially DR and DQ, strongly co-occurred, attributing TCR associations to individual alleles was difficult. In this cohort, only TCR beta chains were sequenced, and detectable features were limited by the absence of alpha or paired-chain data. For the cohort, immune exposure information was limited to CMV serostatus. Because HLA typing was unavailable for some donors at each locus, only the typed subset was used in association tests. A further reported finding was that TCR beta sequences accurately predicted the HLA-A and HLA-B alleles for most subjects in the first cohort. According to a later analysis, most CMV-associated TCR beta chains appeared to be HLA-restricted, and the HLA associations seemed to be driven largely by CMV exposure. Specific HLA alleles were associated with some 15,000 TCR beta sequences at a false discovery rate of 0.05 in a later analysis. Broadly in line with IMGT annotations, most TCR beta V segments showed up in productive rearrangements about 87% or about 30% of the time in an earlier analysis of around 600 of the donors. Most TCR sequences were observed very rarely across donors, whereas some public TCRs were present in many individuals. Linkage disequilibrium might explain the correlated functional status among segregating V segments, but an unknown experimental factor could not be ruled out. Cytomegalovirus status was reported to be diagnosed by the classifier with high specificity and sensitivity in both the original and validation cohorts. According to a later analysis, parvovirus B19, influenza, CMV and Epstein-Barr virus appeared linked to several top co-occurrence clusters. A later genetic analysis reported fewer N-insertions in productive TCRs among donors in an Asian-associated ancestry cluster than the roughly 720-donor mean. A later genetic analysis associated a missense DCLRE1C variant with V-gene and J-gene trimming of TCR beta chains, and an independent cohort replicated the association. The earlier analysis of about 600 of the donors excluded some 16 rarely observed V segments, including chromosome 9 orphons, because counts were too low. Some IMGT-functional V segments, including TRBV6-2 and TRBV6-3, could not be told apart with the 87-base-pair reads, so those segments were excluded. Compared with equally common non-associated chains, HLA-associated TCR beta chains in a later analysis were more clonally expanded and had lower generation probabilities.

The cohort was made up of about 610 healthy bone marrow donors. At the time of sampling, all cohort members were nominally healthy, though unrecorded immune exposures were likely present. The donor was CMV seronegative and was included in the group of around 320 seronegative cohort members. Each donor provided a peripheral blood sample, and peripheral blood mononuclear cells were used for TCR beta sequencing. Genomic DNA was extracted from the blood cell samples with the Qiagen DNeasy Blood Extraction Kit. Spanning cysteine to phenylalanine, the CDR3 consists of 18 amino acids. Only the CDR3 portion is preserved as DNA: 54 bases, with reading frame beginning at the first base. According to the germline V gene, CDR1 reads MRHNA and CDR2 reads SNTAGT. The V end gives up 5 bases and the J end 1 base, leaving 10 bases in the junction not matched to a gene.

This chain joins TRBV6-4 to TRBJ2-2, with TRBD2 matching 10 junction bases. The receptor comes from a female donor in good health and CMV-seronegative. Sequencing was carried out using PBMCs. The DNA reads as follows: TGTGCCAGCAGTCGGACTAGCGGAGCTCATGAGAACACCGGGGAGCTGTTTTTT. This gives the protein CASSRTSGAHENTGELFF.